These 29 T cell receptor beta chains were sequenced from one sample in a study of blood T cell repertoires in COVID-19. Clones were read by immunoSEQ multiplex PCR, and TCRdb kept only the in-frame ones, dropping some. The table shows 310,000 or so clones, with roughly 90% occurring only once. The sequencing input was PBMCs or T cells enriched from blood (not recorded which). The receptors were gathered from a woman between 18 and 29 years old who had recovered from COVID-19.

This chain connects TRBV2 to TRBJ1-6; TRBD1 agrees at 8 bases. V was clipped by 8 bases and J by 8 bases; unmatched bases: 5. Germline V gene sequence: CDR1 SNHLY, CDR2 FYNNEI. The length of the CDR3 is 13 residues. The CDR3: CASGGQADSPLHF. The CDR3 nucleotides read TGTGCCAGCGGGGGACAGGCCGATTCACCCCTCCACTTT.

The chain links TRBV6-2 or TRBV6-3 to TRBJ2-1; 7 bases match TRBD2. The CDR3 is 15 amino acids. V gave up 5 bases and J gave up 6 bases; unmatched junction bases: 10. Germline CDR1 reads MNHEY; CDR2 reads SVGEGT. CDR3 DNA sequence: TGTGCCAGCAGTCTCCGGACTAGTAGGGTCAATGAGCAGTTCTTC. This gives the protein CASSLRTSRVNEQFF.

The chain employs TRBV9 and TRBJ1-2; 7 nucleotides agree with TRBD1. V dropped 0 bases and J dropped 8; count of bases not matched to a gene: 7. The CDR3 is 14 amino acids. Germline V CDR1 and CDR2: SGDLS, YYNGEE. The chain's CDR3 is CASSVAQGTGGYTF. CDR3 coding DNA: TGTGCCAGCAGCGTAGCACAGGGGACGGGGGGCTACACCTTC.

The rearrangement joins TRBV28 to TRBJ2-7; 10 nucleotides align to TRBD1. CDR1 is MDHEN and CDR2 is SYDVKM in the germline V gene. The V gene end was trimmed by 6 bases and the J gene end by 1 base; junction bases not matched to a gene: 12. The CDR3 consists of 17 residues. This CDR3 reads CASRTRDRGGRSYEQYF. CDR3 DNA: TGTGCCAGCAGGACCCGGGACAGGGGAGGGAGATCCTACGAGCAGTACTTC.

In this sample, this clone turned up once. This chain joins TRBV7-3 and TRBJ2-7, with D uncertain. Deletions cut 5 bases from V and 0 bases from J, with 17 bases between. The CDR3 spans 16 residues. The germline V gene encodes CDR1 SGHTA and CDR2 FQGTGA. In DNA form, the CDR3 reads TGTGCCAGCAGCACCAATCGACCCCACAGCTCCTACGAGCAGTACTTC. Its translation: CASSTNRPHSSYEQYF.

This chain connects TRBV10-3 to TRBJ2-3; 11 bases align to TRBD2. The germline gives CDR1 ENHRY, CDR2 SYGVKD. V lost 4 bases, J lost 6 bases, and 6 bases stayed unmatched. CDR3 length: 15 amino acids. CDR3: CAISGGLAGIDTQYF. CDR3 coding DNA: TGTGCCATCAGTGGAGGACTAGCGGGTATTGATACGCAGTATTTT.

Notes on this clone: A much larger clone lies one base from this, so it may be a read error. The chain employs TRBV12-3 or TRBV12-4 and TRBJ2-7; TRBD1 agrees at 7 bases. Losses at the gene ends were 5 bases for V and 3 bases for J; bases not matched to a gene: 1. The CDR3 spans 12 residues. CDR3 bases: TGTGCCAGCAGTAACAGGGGCTACGAGCAGTACTTC. Translation gives CASSNRGYEQYF.

CDR3 sequence: CASSPRMGLGGETQYF. The CDR3 nucleotides read TGTGCCAGCTCCCCTCGGATGGGACTAGGGGGCGAGACCCAGTACTTC. The gene calls are TRBV18 and TRBJ2-5, with a possible D match to TRBD2 (8 bases). Trimming cost V 6 bases and J 5 bases, with 22 bases left between them. Looked up from germline, CDR1 is KGHSH and CDR2 is LQKENI. This CDR3 has 16 residues.

The chain couples TRBV5-4 to TRBJ1-1; D gene unclear. The germline V and J ends were trimmed by 0 bases and 0 bases, with 6 bases remaining between them. CDR3 length: 14 residues. Looked up from germline, CDR1 is SGHNT and CDR2 is YYREEE (reference sequence). The CDR3 DNA is TGTGCCAGCAGCTTGGACGACATGAACACTGAAGCTTTCTTT. Protein product: CASSLDDMNTEAFF.

The chain links TRBV13 to TRBJ1-1; D gene ambiguous. Per the germline V gene, CDR1 is PRHDT and CDR2 is FYEKMQ (reference sequence). Trimming stripped 5 bases from V and 3 bases from J, with 7 bases between. This CDR3 contains 12 residues. The CDR3 nucleotides are TGTGCCAGCAGCCCCGAGGACACTGAAGCTTTCTTT. Translation gives CASSPEDTEAFF. Drawing the rest from reference TRBV13 and TRBJ1-1, the complete variable domain is AAGVIQSPRHLIKEKRETATLKCYPIPRHDTVYWYQQGPGQDPQFLISFYEKMQSDKGSIPDRFSAQQFSDYHSELNMSSLELGDSALYFCASSPEDTEAFFGQGTRLTVV.

This chain connects TRBV7-6 to TRBJ2-1, with 10 bases fitting TRBD2. V dropped 5 bases and J dropped 7; count of bases not matched to a gene: 11. There are 16 residues in the CDR3. Germline V gene lookup returns CDR1 SGHVS and CDR2 FNYEAQ. CDR3 sequence reads: CASSPTPSGRGNEQFF. The CDR3 DNA sequence: TGTGCCAGCAGCCCGACCCCTAGCGGGAGAGGGAATGAGCAGTTCTTC. Full variable domain (remainder filled in from reference TRBV7-6 and TRBJ2-1): GAGVSQSPRYKVTKRGQDVALRCDPISGHVSLYWYRQALGQGPEFLTYFNYEAQQDKSGLPNDRFSAERPEGSISTLTIQRTEQRDSAMYRCASSPTPSGRGNEQFFGPGTRLTVL.

This sequence joins TRBV5-4 and TRBJ2-1; perhaps TRBD2 as D (5 bases). Germline-derived CDR1 and CDR2 are SGHNT and YYREEE (reference sequence). The CDR3 is 13 amino acids. Trimming removed 3 bases at V and 9 bases at J, with 13 bases between. The CDR3 region has the DNA TGTGCCAGCAGCTCGGAGCCGGGGAGTGAGCAGTTCTTC. This codes for CASSSEPGSEQFF.

The chain is built from TRBV25-1 and TRBJ1-1; the match to TRBD1 covers 10 bases. The CDR3 is 14 residues long. Germline V CDR1 and CDR2: MGHDK, SYGVNS. V lost 6 bases, J lost 2 bases, and 3 bases stayed unmatched. DNA of the CDR3: TGTGCCAGCAGGCAGACAGGGGGCAACACTGAAGCTTTCTTT. Residues: CASRQTGGNTEAFF.

The rearrangement uses TRBV11-2 and TRBJ2-3; possible D gene TRBD2, 6 bases. Germline V CDR1 and CDR2: SGHAT, FQNNGV. V was shortened by 3 bases and J by 1 base, with 11 bases between the two germline ends. The CDR3 covers 15 residues. The CDR3 nucleotides are TGTGCCAGCAGCTTTGGCGGGGTGGGCACAGATACGCAGTATTTT. Its translation: CASSFGGVGTDTQYF.

As DNA, the CDR3 is TGTGCCAGCAGCTTAGGCCAGGCCAATGAGCAGTTCTTC. Its translation is CASSLGQANEQFF. V gene TRBV7-2 combines with J gene TRBJ2-1; D not certain. V was cut by 1 base and J by 6 bases, with 7 bases left in between. CDR1 is SGHTA and CDR2 is FQGNSA in the germline V gene. The length of the CDR3 is 13 residues.

The chain couples TRBV11-2 to TRBJ1-1; D is possibly TRBD1 (6 bases). Trimming removed 0 bases from V and 8 bases from J, with 13 bases in between. This CDR3 region has 14 residues. Germline V gene sequence: CDR1 SGHAT, CDR2 FQNNGV. DNA of the CDR3: TGTGCCAGCAGCTTAGATTCAGGGGTTCGGGAAGCTTTCTTT. Encoded protein: CASSLDSGVREAFF.

The DNA of the CDR3 is TGTGCCAGCAGCCCGGAATGGGGACAATCGTTTACCTACGAGCAGTACTTC. Translation: CASSPEWGQSFTYEQYF. This rearrangement joins TRBV5-6 to TRBJ2-7; maybe TRBD1 (6 bases). Trimming removed 4 bases at V and 2 bases at J, with 22 bases between. Per germline, CDR1 SGHDT and CDR2 YYEEEE. This CDR3 contains 17 residues.

V and J are TRBV28 and TRBJ2-2, with D unclear. Trimming pared 4 bases from V and 2 bases from J, leaving 11 bases between. The length of the CDR3 is 15 residues. The V gene's germline CDR1 is MDHEN and CDR2 SYDVKM. The CDR3: CASSSLRHNTGELFF. The CDR3 DNA follows: TGTGCCAGCAGTTCTCTCCGACATAACACCGGGGAGCTGTTTTTT. Full variable domain (outside the CDR3, taken from reference TRBV28 and TRBJ2-2): DVKVTQSSRYLVKRTGEKVFLECVQDMDHENMFWYRQDPGLGLRLIYFSYDVKMKEKGDIPEGYSVSREKKERFSLILESASTNQTSMYLCASSSLRHNTGELFFGEGSRLTVL.

The chain uses TRBV21-1 and TRBJ2-3; whether TRBD1, the table's D call, matches the DNA was not checked. TRBV21-1 is reported as a pseudogene. The CDR3 is 17 amino acids. The CDR3: CASSQAPGQGGSDTQYF. DNA for the CDR3: TGTGCCAGCAGCCAAGCCCCGGGACAGGGGGGATCAGATACGCAGTATTTT.

The chain uses TRBV6-5 and TRBJ1-2; tentative D call: TRBD1 (6 bases). With 0 bases removed from V and 2 bases from J, the gap between germline ends came to 13 bases. Germline lookup yields CDR1 MNHEY and CDR2 SVGAGI. The CDR3 length is 16 residues. For the CDR3, the DNA is TGTGCCAGCAGTTACTCGGGCCTGACAGGAAACTATGGCTACACCTTC. The encoded protein is CASSYSGLTGNYGYTF.

The genes are TRBV5-1 and TRBJ1-4, with 10 bases aligning to TRBD1. Germline CDR1 reads SGHRS; CDR2 reads YFSETQ. J lost 8 bases, V lost 1 base, and 5 bases had no gene match. There are 15 residues in the CDR3. CDR3 protein: CASSLTGTGEEKLFF. CDR3 coding DNA: TGCGCCAGCAGCTTGACCGGGACAGGGGAAGAAAAACTGTTTTTT.

The V call is TRBV28, the J call TRBJ2-5; TRBD2 aligns across 11 bases. The germline gives CDR1 MDHEN, CDR2 SYDVKM. This CDR3 region has 18 residues. The V segment lost 3 bases and the J segment 4 bases; nucleotides outside the gene matches: 13. Written as DNA, the CDR3 is TGTGCCAGCAGTTTTCCCCAGCTAGCGGGGGGTTACGGAGAGACCCAGTACTTC. Encoded protein: CASSFPQLAGGYGETQYF.

The V call is TRBV9, the J call TRBJ2-3; 9 nucleotides align to TRBD2. Germline trimming cut 4 bases from V and 2 bases from J; bases unmatched to any gene: 8. CDR3 size: 16 residues. Germline V lookup: CDR1 SGDLS, CDR2 YYNGEE. The chain's CDR3 is CASSTQGLAVTDTQYF. CDR3 DNA sequence: TGTGCCAGCAGCACCCAGGGACTAGCAGTCACAGATACGCAGTATTTT.

The V gene is TRBV24-1, the J gene TRBJ1-5; D is ambiguous. The V end was cut by 3 bases, the J end by 5 bases, with 16 bases between. Germline CDR1 reads KGHDR; CDR2 reads SFDVKD. The CDR3 loop spans 16 amino acids. The CDR3 nucleotides are TGTGCCACCAGTGATGCCCCAGGAGGGAGGGATCAGCCCCAGCATTTT. It is translated as CATSDAPGGRDQPQHF.

This clone was recorded once. The chain carries TRBV19 and TRBJ1-1, with 10 positions matching TRBD1. The trim removed 5 bases at V and 6 bases at J, leaving 3 bases unmatched. There are 13 residues in the CDR3. CDR1 LNHDA and CDR2 SQIVND come from the germline V gene (reference sequence). CDR3 nucleotide sequence: TGTGCCAGTAGTCCCGGGACAGGGGCTGAAGCTTTCTTT. Protein sequence: CASSPGTGAEAFF.

The V gene is TRBV9, the J gene TRBJ2-2; TRBD2 is a possible D gene (6 bases). In germline, CDR1 is SGDLS, CDR2 YYNGEE. This CDR3 is 13 amino acids long. The V end lost 0 bases, the J end lost 8 bases, and 8 bases lay between the germline ends. CDR3 bases: TGTGCCAGCAGCGTAGTCGGGGGAGGGGAGCTGTTTTTT. Protein product: CASSVVGGGELFF.

The gene calls are TRBV6-5 and TRBJ2-5, with D uncertain. V dropped 6 bases and J dropped 5 bases, with 7 bases sitting between them. Germline CDR1 MNHEY, CDR2 SVGAGI. CDR3 length equals 11 residues. CDR3 in amino acids: CASSNGETQYF. CDR3 DNA: TGTGCCAGCAGCAACGGGGAGACCCAGTACTTC.

The chain links TRBV6-5 to TRBJ2-1; 9 bases are shared with TRBD2. Germline values: CDR1 MNHEY, CDR2 SVGAGI. The V gene end was trimmed by 0 bases and the J gene end by 7 bases; junction bases not matched to a gene: 4. The CDR3 contains 15 residues. CDR3 sequence (DNA): TGTGCCAGCAGTTACTCGAGGCTAGCGGGGAATGAGCAGTTCTTC. Translated, it gives CASSYSRLAGNEQFF.

The chain is built from TRBV12-3 or TRBV12-4 and TRBJ2-7; D unresolved. The germline V and J ends were trimmed by 2 bases and 10 bases, with 9 bases remaining between them. CDR3 length: 11 residues. CDR3 region: CASSLQYLQYF. DNA for the CDR3: TGTGCCAGCAGTTTACAGTATTTACAGTACTTC.